This is a list of T cell receptor beta chains from one sample in a study of type 1 and type 2 diabetes patients. TCRdb reprocessed the multiplex PCR reads via MiXCR and lists one record per CDR3 protein. The repertoire has 250,000 or so distinct CDR3 sequences, 45% to 60% of them found once; the top ten carry 12% to 15%. Material for sequencing was peripheral blood mononuclear cells (PBMCs). The receptors shown here come from a man between 18 and 35 years old with type 2 diabetes. Both conserved end residues are part of each CDR3. The D gene is left open where the match is weak. The size field is filled for only some rows; it gives once, few, many or a size class.

TRBV7-2,NA,TRBD2,TRBJ2-2,TGTGCCAGCACAGGATGGGGACTAGCGGAGCGTACCGGGGAGCTGTTTTTT,CASTGWGLAERTGELFF
TRBV5-1,NA,NA,TRBJ2-5,TGCGCCAGCAGCTCGCTAGCTCAAGAGACCCAGTACTTC,CASSSLAQETQYF
TRBV12-3/TRBV12-4,NA,TRBD1,TRBJ1-1,TGTGCCAGCCGACCTTCGGACAGGTTAAGCACTGAAGCTTTCTTT,CASRPSDRLSTEAFF
TRBV19,NA,TRBD1,TRBJ1-1,TGTGCCAGTAGCACAGGGGGCAACGGTCAGAACACTGAAGCTTTCTTT,CASSTGGNGQNTEAFF
TRBV19,few,NA,TRBJ2-7,TGTGCCAGTAGTACAACTAACTCCTACGAGCAGTACTTC,CASSTTNSYEQYF
TRBV14,few,NA,TRBJ1-5,TGTGCCAGCAGCCAAGAGGCAGGGGTGAACGGCCAGCCCCAGCATTTT,CASSQEAGVNGQPQHF
TRBV30,many,NA,TRBJ2-7,TGTGCCTGGAGTGCTGAATCCGCCGAGCAGTACTTC,CAWSAESAEQYF
TRBV12-3/TRBV12-4,NA,NA,TRBJ2-5,TGTGCCGGCAGTGTTTCCGAGGGAGAGACCCAGTACTTC,CAGSVSEGETQYF
TRBV2,NA,NA,TRBJ2-5,TGTGCCAGCAGTGAAGCTCGGGTGGTAAAAGAGACCCAGTACTTC,CASSEARVVKETQYF
TRBV7-2,NA,NA,TRBJ2-7,TGTGCCAGTGGTATCGGCCAGGGCCCCCACTACGAGCAGTACTTC,CASGIGQGPHYEQYF
TRBV12-5,NA,NA,TRBJ2-5,TGTGCCAGCAGTTTTCGCCCAGGGGAGACCCAGTACTTC,CASSFRPGETQYF
TRBV24-1,few,NA,TRBJ2-5,TGTGCCACCAGTGATTTATCGACAGGCCAAGAGACCCAGTACTTC,CATSDLSTGQETQYF
TRBV20-1,NA,NA,TRBJ1-2,TGCAGTGCTACCGTCGGGGAGGGTATGCCTGGCTACACCTTC,CSATVGEGMPGYTF
TRBV9,NA,NA,TRBJ2-5,TGTGCCAGCAGCCCCGGACTCAAGGAGACCCAGTACTTC,CASSPGLKETQYF
TRBV19,many,NA,TRBJ2-1,TGTGCCAGTAGTAGACAGCACTACAATGAGCAGTTCTTC,CASSRQHYNEQFF
TRBV2,many,NA,TRBJ2-7,TGTGCCAGCAGTGACCAGGGGACGACCTACGAGCAGTACTTC,CASSDQGTTYEQYF
TRBV7-8,NA,NA,TRBJ1-5,TGTGCCAGCAGTAGTTTCAATCAGCCCCAGCATTTT,CASSSFNQPQHF
TRBV2,many,TRBD1,TRBJ1-2,TGTGCCAGCAGTGAAGGGGCAGGGGGCCCGTATGGCTACACCTTC,CASSEGAGGPYGYTF
TRBV7-6,few,NA,TRBJ2-5,TGTGCCAGCAGCCCGTTCATACGGGGGACCCAGTACTTC,CASSPFIRGTQYF
TRBV5-1,NA,TRBD1,TRBJ1-2,TGCGCCAGCAGTCAGGACAGGGCTGGCTACACCTTC,CASSQDRAGYTF
TRBV7-3,NA,NA,TRBJ1-2,TGTGCCAGCAGCCTAGGACAGTGGGTCTATGGCTACACCTTC,CASSLGQWVYGYTF
TRBV29-1,few,NA,TRBJ1-1,TGCAGCGTTGAAGGAATGGGGGGGACTGAAGCTTTCTTT,CSVEGMGGTEAFF
TRBV29-1,NA,NA,TRBJ1-1,TGCAGCGTTGAAGAAGGTAGGAAAGCTTTCTTT,CSVEEGRKAFF
TRBV15,NA,TRBD1,TRBJ1-1,TGTGCCACCAGCGGGGACAGGGGGCGGGACACTGAAGCTTTCTTT,CATSGDRGRDTEAFF
TRBV30,few,TRBD2,TRBJ2-7,TGTGCCTGCTCAAGGGGCGGGAGTTCCTACGAGCAGTACTTC,CACSRGGSSYEQYF
TRBV7-2,NA,TRBD2,TRBJ2-6,TGTGCCAGCAGCTTGGTCGGACGGGGGAGGGGCTCTGGGGCCAACGTCCTGACCTTC,CASSLVGRGRGSGANVLTF
TRBV19,few,NA,TRBJ1-1,TGTGCCAGTACTGTGGGTAGGGGACCTCCCTCTACGAACACTGAAGCTTTCTTT,CASTVGRGPPSTNTEAFF
TRBV10-3,NA,NA,TRBJ1-6,TGTGCCATCAGTGGAGGGCATATTAATTCACCCCTCCACTTT,CAISGGHINSPLHF
TRBV10-2,NA,NA,TRBJ1-3,TGCGCCAGCAGCCGACCAGACTCTGGAAACACCATATATTTT,CASSRPDSGNTIYF
TRBV7-2,NA,NA,TRBJ2-7,TGTGCCGGCAGCTTAGTCCAATTCGGGGTAAGGTTTTCCGAAGAGCAGTACTTC,CAGSLVQFGVRFSEEQYF
TRBV7-8,NA,NA,TRBJ2-5,TGTGCCAGCAGCTTAGACGAGATCGAGGAGACCCAGTACTTC,CASSLDEIEETQYF
TRBV2,NA,NA,TRBJ1-2,TGTGCCAGCAGTGAATCTACCGCCACCTTC,CASSESTATF
TRBV12-3/TRBV12-4,few,NA,TRBJ2-7,TGTGCCAGCAGTCTGGGTTGGTCCTACGAGCAGTACTTC,CASSLGWSYEQYF
TRBV7-2,NA,NA,TRBJ1-5,TGTGCCAGCAGCCGTACTGGGGACAATCAGCCCCAGCATTTT,CASSRTGDNQPQHF
TRBV7-8,NA,NA,TRBJ2-7,TGTGCCAGCAGCCGGGGGGACAGGAACAATGAGCAGTACTTC,CASSRGDRNNEQYF
TRBV20-1,NA,TRBD2,TRBJ2-3,TGCAGTGCTAGACCGGGACTAGTTGTAGACACGCAGTATTTT,CSARPGLVVDTQYF
TRBV14,NA,NA,TRBJ2-5,TGTGCCAGCAGTTACCTAGGGTTCCAAGAGACCCAGTACTTC,CASSYLGFQETQYF
TRBV27,NA,NA,TRBJ2-1,TGTGCCACCAGGGGCTACCAGAGGAATGAGCAGTTCTTC,CATRGYQRNEQFF
TRBV24-1,NA,NA,TRBJ1-4,TGTGCCAGCAGTCAATCTCCGGCGTGGAGGGGCAATGAAAAACTGTTTTTT,CASSQSPAWRGNEKLFF
TRBV20-1,NA,TRBD1,TRBJ1-2,TGCAGTGCTAGAGGGGAGACAGGGGGAGACGGCTACACCTTC,CSARGETGGDGYTF
TRBV7-2,NA,TRBD1,TRBJ1-1,TGTGCCAGCAGCACCCAGAACAGGGGGTTAACGGACACTGAAGCTTTCTTT,CASSTQNRGLTDTEAFF
TRBV2,once,TRBD2,TRBJ2-3,TGTGCCAGCAGTGGATCACTAGCGGGGGGCACAGATACGCAGTATTTT,CASSGSLAGGTDTQYF
TRBV10-2,NA,NA,TRBJ1-6,TGCGCCAGCAGTGAGAGTGGGGTCCTTAGTTCACCCCTCCACTTT,CASSESGVLSSPLHF
TRBV5-8,few,TRBD1,TRBJ1-6,TGTGCCAGCAGCCTCGAGGGGGCACCCAATTCACCCCTCCACTTT,CASSLEGAPNSPLHF
TRBV20-1,NA,NA,TRBJ2-3,TGCAGTGCTAGGGAGAGCACAGATACGCAGTATTTT,CSARESTDTQYF
TRBV2,few,NA,TRBJ1-2,TGTGCCAGCAGGGACAGTACGACTAACTATGGCTACACCTTC,CASRDSTTNYGYTF
TRBV7-8,many,NA,TRBJ1-6,TGTGCCAGCAGCCCTTTCACGGGGATCCGGTCACCCCTCCACTTT,CASSPFTGIRSPLHF
TRBV10-1,few,NA,TRBJ2-7,TGCGCCAGCAGTGATTGGCTAGCGAACGCTTACGAGCAGTACTTC,CASSDWLANAYEQYF
TRBV15,NA,NA,TRBJ2-3,TGTGCCAGCAGTGGCCGGGACCAAGATAGCACAGATACGCAGTATTTT,CASSGRDQDSTDTQYF
TRBV6-4,few,NA,TRBJ2-3,TGTGCCAGCAGTGTATGGACCGGAGGGGCAGATACGCAGTATTTT,CASSVWTGGADTQYF
TRBV10-3,many,TRBD1,TRBJ2-7,TGTGCCATCAGTGAAGCAGGGGGTTACGAGCAGTACTTC,CAISEAGGYEQYF
TRBV2,NA,TRBD1,TRBJ2-7,TGTGCCAGCAGTCCGGGACAGGGCTTCTACGAGCAGTACTTC,CASSPGQGFYEQYF
TRBV14,few,TRBD2,TRBJ2-7,TGTGCCAGCAGCCAAGGTGGGCCCGGTGGACTAGCGGCCTACGAGCAGTACTTC,CASSQGGPGGLAAYEQYF
TRBV19,NA,NA,TRBJ1-1,TGTGCCAGTAGTACCCCAAGGACTGAAGCTTTCTTT,CASSTPRTEAFF
TRBV2,few,NA,TRBJ2-7,TGTGCCAGCAGTCTTACAGAACTTTCTTACGAGCAGTACTTC,CASSLTELSYEQYF
TRBV7-2,NA,NA,TRBJ1-2,TGTGCCAGCAGCTTAGTGGGGGGCAGTCGGCGGGCTGGCTACACCTTC,CASSLVGGSRRAGYTF
TRBV29-1,few,TRBD1,TRBJ1-1,TGCAGCGTCCCGGGACAGGGAGAAGCTTTCTTT,CSVPGQGEAFF
TRBV2,NA,TRBD1,TRBJ2-1,TGTGCCAGCAGTTGGGACAGGGGGGCCTACAATGAGCAGTTCTTC,CASSWDRGAYNEQFF
TRBV12-3/TRBV12-4,few,TRBD2,TRBJ2-7,TGTGCCAGCAGTTTGGCGGGAGGGAACGCAATCAACGAGCAGTACTTC,CASSLAGGNAINEQYF